This T cell receptor beta chain was captured by sequencing in a study of human T cells and chemical hapten exposure. Time point described: pre-sensitization, week 0. Treatment: therapeutic diphenylcyclopropenone sensitization with weekly scalp DPC. This clonotype was picked up a small number of times. TCRdb reprocessed the RACE reads with MiXCR, giving one entry per CDR3 protein. Among approximately 400,000 distinct CDR3 sequences listed, roughly 4.6% were seen once. The receptor comes from a woman aged 50 to 65 with alopecia areata. Some clones in this sample may be carry-over from other donors' samples. The starting material was whole blood, obtained in connection with sensitization to the hapten diphenylcyclopropenone (DPC).

The CDR3 DNA is TGCGCCAGCAGCCCAATGGGACTAGCCTCTGGGGCCAACGTCCTGACTTTC. It yields the protein CASSPMGLASGANVLTF. This chain joins TRBV5-1 and TRBJ2-6; 9 bases map to TRBD2. V shed 4 bases and J 0 bases; nucleotides not matched to a gene: 5. CDR1 is SGHRS and CDR2 is YFSETQ in the germline V gene. CDR3 length: 17 residues.